Below, 25 T cell receptor beta chains from the same sample are listed, as sequenced in a study of OX40 agonist ivuxolimab in advanced cancers. Library creation used the immunoSEQ multiplex PCR assay. This immuneACCESS table, as held by TCRdb, lists in-frame sequences with V and J called but not all clones. Of the missing ones, under half trace to an unresolved V gene in checked studies; the others have no known cause. A total of more than 45,000 clones appear in this sample, about 79% of them only once. The ten biggest clones cover over 1.1% of the sample. This specimen consisted of CD4+ or CD8+ T cells sorted from blood, obtained in a trial of the OX40 agonist ivuxolimab. These TCRs come from an adult with an advanced solid tumor such as melanoma, head and neck, liver or kidney cancer.

The chain links TRBV4-1 to TRBJ2-3, with 7 bases fitting TRBD1. There are 16 residues in the CDR3. Germline loops: CDR1 MGHRA, CDR2 YSYEKL. V was clipped by 2 bases and J by 5 bases; unmatched bases: 10. In DNA, the CDR3 is TGCGCCAGCAGCCAACCTTACAGGGGACGTGAAGATACGCAGTATTTT. Protein product: CASSQPYRGREDTQYF.

The chain recombines TRBV27 with TRBJ1-6; the match to TRBD1 covers 9 bases. The CDR3 is made up of 14 amino acids. Germline loops: CDR1 MNHEY, CDR2 SMNVEV (reference sequence). V lost 3 bases to trimming and J lost 10 bases; unmatched junction nucleotides: 4. The DNA for the CDR3 is TGTGCCAGCAGTTTTCAGGACAGGGGATCACCCCTCCACTTT. Residues: CASSFQDRGSPLHF.

This clone was seen only once. The gene calls are TRBV6-1 and TRBJ1-2; perhaps TRBD1 as D (5 bases). This CDR3 spans 15 amino acids. Germline V CDR1 and CDR2: MNHNS, SASEGT. V was trimmed by 6 bases and J by 7 bases, leaving 21 bases between them. CDR3 nucleotide sequence: TGTGCCAGCAGCAGTACCGGGACCGGCACTTCTGGCTACACCTTC. This sequence encodes CASSSTGTGTSGYTF.

The chain has TRBV7-9 and TRBJ2-5; tentatively, D is TRBD1 (6 bases). CDR1 is SEHNR, CDR2 FQNEAQ, per germline (reference sequence). Deletions cut 8 bases from V and 5 bases from J, with 21 bases between. CDR3 length equals 15 residues. This chain's CDR3 is CASGGFQGRFETQYF. For the CDR3, the DNA is TGTGCCAGCGGCGGGTTCCAGGGGCGGTTTGAGACCCAGTACTTC.

This clone has ten or more counts. The chain has TRBV7-3 and TRBJ2-7; possibly TRBD1 for D (5 bases). The CDR3 contains 13 residues. Trimming stripped 0 bases from V and 5 bases from J, with 8 bases between. The germline CDR1 and CDR2 sequences are SGHTA and FQGTGA. CDR3 coding DNA: TGTGCCAGCAGCTTAACATGGGGCGACGAGCAGTACTTC. Its protein is CASSLTWGDEQYF.

The chain uses TRBV6-5 and TRBJ2-2; 10 bases match TRBD2. CDR1 is MNHEY, CDR2 SVGAGI, per germline. J lost 6 bases, V lost 2 bases, and 3 bases had no gene match. This CDR3 is built from 15 residues. The chain's CDR3 is CASSYERGGPGELFF. For the CDR3, the DNA is TGTGCCAGCAGTTACGAGCGGGGGGGCCCCGGGGAGCTGTTTTTT.

The genes are TRBV11-2 and TRBJ2-7; D perhaps matches TRBD1 (5 bases). The V and J ends lost 1 base and 2 bases respectively, with 9 bases between them. Looked up from germline, CDR1 is SGHAT and CDR2 is FQNNGV. This CDR3 spans 14 amino acids. This chain's CDR3 is CASSLGQYPYEQYF. The DNA of the CDR3 is TGTGCCAGCAGCTTAGGACAGTATCCCTACGAGCAGTACTTC.

The CDR3: CASSLGRGTQGYTF. CDR3 DNA sequence: TGTGCCAGCAGCTTGGGAAGGGGGACTCAAGGCTACACCTTC. The genes are TRBV5-8 and TRBJ1-2; a weak D match, TRBD1 (6 bases). The CDR3 extends over 14 amino acids. Trimming took off 0 bases at V and 8 bases at J, with 14 bases between the two ends. Germline loops: CDR1 SGHTS, CDR2 YDEGEE.

This clone was observed a handful of times. This rearrangement joins TRBV13 to TRBJ2-3; perhaps D is TRBD1 or TRBD2 (5 bases each). The germline gives CDR1 PRHDT, CDR2 FYEKMQ (reference sequence). V was pared by 4 bases and J by 8 bases, with 13 bases between. CDR3 length: 13 residues. CDR3: CASSSRGAVTQYF. Here the CDR3 DNA reads TGTGCCAGCAGCTCCCGAGGGGCCGTTACGCAGTATTTT.

CDR3 loop: CASSFDSSSGNTIYF. The DNA of the CDR3 is TGTGCCAGCTCATTCGACAGTTCCTCTGGAAACACCATATATTTT. The rearrangement uses TRBV18 and TRBJ1-3; maybe TRBD1 (5 bases). The V and J ends lost 5 bases and 0 bases respectively, with 11 bases between them. There are 15 residues in the CDR3. The germline CDR1 and CDR2 sequences are KGHSH and LQKENI.

This CDR3 reads CASASGSTGELFF. The CDR3 DNA is TGCGCCAGCGCAAGCGGCTCCACCGGGGAGCTGTTTTTT. The chain joins TRBV5-1 to TRBJ2-2; tentative D call: TRBD2 (5 bases). Germline V gene sequence: CDR1 SGHRS, CDR2 YFSETQ. The CDR3 contains 13 residues. V dropped 7 bases and J dropped 4 bases, with 11 bases sitting between them.

The chain employs TRBV7-3 and TRBJ1-5; D gene uncertain. The CDR3 covers 13 residues. CDR1 is SGHTA, CDR2 FQGTGA, per germline. V gave up 3 bases and J gave up 4 bases, with 7 bases separating them. CDR3 nucleotides: TGTGCCAGCAGCTTGCAGGAAAATCAGCCCCAGCATTTT. Translating gives CASSLQENQPQHF.

This clone was counted at least ten times. The chain uses TRBV2 and TRBJ1-2, with 10 bases identical to TRBD1. CDR3 size: 14 residues. Germline trimming cut 6 bases from V and 6 bases from J; bases unmatched to any gene: 7. Looked up from germline, CDR1 is SNHLY and CDR2 is FYNNEI. This chain's CDR3 is CASRGQGQSDGYTF. The CDR3 DNA reads as TGTGCCAGCAGGGGACAGGGGCAGAGTGATGGCTACACCTTC.

The chain recombines TRBV11-2 with TRBJ1-2; the D gene is possibly TRBD1 (5 bases). This CDR3 contains 12 residues. Germline V gives CDR1 SGHAT, CDR2 FQNNGV. The V end was cut by 5 bases, the J end by 10 bases, with 14 bases between. The CDR3 sequence is CASSRGRGDYTF. The CDR3 DNA follows: TGTGCCAGCAGCCGGGGACGGGGAGACTACACCTTC.

CDR3 sequence (DNA): TGTGCCAGCAGCTTAAAAAAGGAGTCCTACGAGCAGTACTTC. Protein sequence: CASSLKKESYEQYF. This chain uses TRBV11-2 with TRBJ2-7, with unresolved D. V lost 2 bases and J 1 base, leaving 9 bases between the germline ends. This CDR3 has 14 amino acids. The germline CDR1 and CDR2 sequences are SGHAT and FQNNGV.

This clone was seen once. The gene calls are TRBV5-6 and TRBJ2-5; 8 nucleotides agree with TRBD2. V shed 5 bases and J 7 bases; nucleotides not matched to a gene: 10. The CDR3 has 14 amino acids. Germline V gene data show CDR1 as SGHDT and CDR2 as YYEEEE. Written as DNA, the CDR3 is TGTGCCAGCAGGTTACTAGCGGCTACGGCGACCCAGTACTTC. The encoded protein is CASRLLAATATQYF.

The chain combines TRBV5-4 with TRBJ2-7, with D maybe TRBD1 (6 bases). The V gene lost 4 bases and the J gene lost 2 bases, with 13 bases spanning the gap. The CDR3 has 14 amino acids. Germline CDR1 SGHNT, CDR2 YYREEE (reference sequence). CDR3 in amino acids: CASSLDRPPYEQYF. The CDR3 DNA reads TGTGCCAGCAGCCTGGACAGACCTCCCTACGAGCAGTACTTC.

The chain joins TRBV12-5 to TRBJ2-1; maybe TRBD1 (5 bases). Germline CDR1 is LGHNT and CDR2 is FRNRAP. V was cut by 0 bases and J by 5 bases, with 20 bases left in between. CDR3 length: 18 residues. The CDR3 coding sequence is TGTGCTAGTGGTTTGGTAATCTGGAAGGGGATAAACAACAATGAGCAGTTCTTC. This translates into CASGLVIWKGINNNEQFF.

The chain links TRBV5-4 to TRBJ2-3; TRBD1 matches at 11 bases. Germline CDR1 reads SGHNT; CDR2 reads YYREEE (reference sequence). The J segment lost 4 bases and the V segment lost 2 bases, leaving 6 bases of the junction unmatched. CDR3 length: 16 residues. CDR3 sequence reads: CASSFPGQGGPDTQYF. The CDR3, as DNA: TGTGCCAGCAGCTTTCCGGGACAGGGGGGCCCAGATACGCAGTATTTT.

The V call is TRBV19, the J call TRBJ2-7, with TRBD1 matching 7 bases. Germline-derived CDR1 and CDR2 are LNHDA and SQIVND (reference sequence). The junction had 8 bases not matched to a gene; V was cut back by 6 bases and J by 0 bases. This CDR3 contains 15 residues. The CDR3, as DNA: TGTGCCAGTAGACAAAAGGGGGCCTACTCCTACGAGCAGTACTTC. Its translation is CASRQKGAYSYEQYF.

V gene TRBV5-1 combines with J gene TRBJ2-3, with a tentative D call TRBD1 (6 bases). This CDR3 contains 14 residues. Looked up from germline, CDR1 is SGHRS and CDR2 is YFSETQ. The ends were cut back, 2 bases at V and 1 base at J, with 8 bases in the middle. The CDR3 is CASSLRQGTDTQYF. The CDR3 DNA is TGCGCCAGCAGCTTAAGACAGGGCACAGATACGCAGTATTTT.

The chain joins TRBV30 to TRBJ2-7; tentatively, D is TRBD1 (5 bases). The CDR3 length is 12 residues. V lost 1 base and J lost 3, with 7 bases in between. Germline loops: CDR1 GTSNPN, CDR2 SVGIG (reference sequence). The CDR3 is CAWSAGHYEQYF. CDR3 DNA sequence: TGTGCCTGGAGTGCAGGACACTACGAGCAGTACTTC.

The chain is built from TRBV6-6 and TRBJ1-1; tentatively, D is TRBD1 (5 bases). Trimming removed 0 bases at V and 4 bases at J, with 15 bases between. The CDR3 runs to 16 residues. Germline V gene data show CDR1 as MNHNY and CDR2 as SVGAGI (reference sequence). This CDR3 is CASSYSSGGRITEAFF. Here the CDR3 DNA reads TGTGCCAGCAGTTACTCGAGCGGGGGGAGGATCACTGAAGCTTTCTTT.

For the CDR3, the DNA is TGTGCCAGCAACGCAGGGACATACAATGAGCAGTTCTTC. Amino acid sequence: CASNAGTYNEQFF. The V call is TRBV9, the J call TRBJ2-1; D may be TRBD1 (6 bases). Germline-derived CDR1 and CDR2 are SGDLS and YYNGEE. Trimming stripped 6 bases from V and 4 bases from J, with 11 bases between. The CDR3 spans 13 residues.

This clone was counted a single time. The chain combines TRBV11-1 with TRBJ2-1; no clear D. The germline V gene has CDR1 SGHAT and CDR2 FQDESV (reference sequence). V was cut by 3 bases and J by 1 base, with 7 bases left in between. The CDR3 sequence is 14 residues long. The CDR3 nucleotides are TGTGCCAGCAGCTTTCTAGGGTCCTACAATGAGCAGTTCTTC. It encodes CASSFLGSYNEQFF.